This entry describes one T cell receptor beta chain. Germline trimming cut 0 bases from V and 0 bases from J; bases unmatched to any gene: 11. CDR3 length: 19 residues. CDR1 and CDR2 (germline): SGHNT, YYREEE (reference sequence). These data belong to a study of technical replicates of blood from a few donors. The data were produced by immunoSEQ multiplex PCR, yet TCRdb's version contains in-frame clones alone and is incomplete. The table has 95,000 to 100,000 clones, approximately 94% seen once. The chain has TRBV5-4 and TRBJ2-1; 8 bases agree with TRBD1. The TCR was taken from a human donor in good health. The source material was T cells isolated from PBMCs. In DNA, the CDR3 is TGTGCCAGCAGCTTGGCGGGACAGGTTCCTCCAAGCTCCTACAATGAGCAGTTCTTC. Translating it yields CASSLAGQVPPSSYNEQFF.